The rows below give T cell receptor beta chains drawn from one sample of a study of cytomegalovirus exposure and HLA in healthy donors. This table comes from immunoSEQ multiplex PCR, and its TCRdb copy is limited to in-frame clones, with some not included. The sample lists 130,000 or so clones; over 75% were seen once. Material: PBMCs. All receptors derive from a young man in good health and CMV-seronegative. Both conserved end residues are part of each CDR3. The D gene is left open where the match is weak. Clone size, where shown, is once, few, many, or a class for clones that have expanded.

CDR3 DNA	CDR3 protein	J gene	D gene	V gene	clone size
TGTGCCAGCAGCTCCCGGGACAGGGCGTTAGATACGCAGTATTTT	CASSSRDRALDTQYF	TRBJ2-3	TRBD1	TRBV7-9	NA
TGTGCCAGCAGTCGACAGGGGTCAAATGACTATGGCTACACCTTC	CASSRQGSNDYGYTF	TRBJ1-2	TRBD1	TRBV6-5	NA
TGTGCCAGCAGCTACGGGGTGGTTGGTGAGCAGTACTTC	CASSYGVVGEQYF	TRBJ2-7	NA	TRBV5-4	NA
TGCGCCAGCAGGCCCGGACAGGGGGAACAGTTCTTC	CASRPGQGEQFF	TRBJ2-1	TRBD1	TRBV5-1	NA
TGTGCCAGCAGTGAGGACACATATAGCAATCAGCCCCAGCATTTT	CASSEDTYSNQPQHF	TRBJ1-5	NA	TRBV28	NA
TGTGCCAGCAGCTTAGTCGGGGGGAACACTGAAGCTTTCTTT	CASSLVGGNTEAFF	TRBJ1-1	NA	TRBV7-9	NA
TGCGCCAGCAGCTTTGAGCGGGAGCACTACGAGCAGTACTTC	CASSFEREHYEQYF	TRBJ2-7	TRBD2	TRBV5-1	NA
TGTGCCAGTAGCCCTGGTGAGAAGAAAGAAGCTTTCTTT	CASSPGEKKEAFF	TRBJ1-1	NA	TRBV19	NA
TGTGCCAGCAGCTTGCAGGGCGACTATGGCTACACCTTC	CASSLQGDYGYTF	TRBJ1-2	NA	TRBV5-4	once
TGTGCCAGCAGCTTGGGTCCGGGAGAGGGCGGGGAGCTGTTTTTT	CASSLGPGEGGELFF	TRBJ2-2	NA	TRBV5-4	few